The 4 T cell receptor beta chains below all came from one sample that was sequenced in a study of CD8 T cells in ankylosing spondylitis (dated by TCRdb to about 2017). Their antigens are not known. The library was prepared using 5' RACE. The instrument given in TCRdb is Illumina HiSeq 2500. TCRdb reprocessed the public reads (quality trimming at Q25 with fastp, clone calling with MiXCR) and kept in-frame beta chains. When rows share a CDR3 protein, they turn into one entry using the most common DNA and genes. The sample has around 490,000 distinct CDR3 sequences on record, 5.3% of them singletons. Around 3.6% of the sample goes to the ten largest clones. Overall study results and their limits: Blood from ankylosing spondylitis patients appeared to be characterized by a TCR beta motif made up of under ten highly homologous amino acid variants.

The sample consisted of blood, either unsorted or a sorted T cell fraction (not recorded which). Receptor source: a male donor with ankylosing spondylitis.

This clonotype has at least ten counts. The V and J genes are TRBV20-1 and TRBJ1-4; D is undetermined. The CDR3 extends over 11 amino acids. Germline V gene lookup returns CDR1 DFQATT and CDR2 SNEGSKA (reference sequence). Trimming shortened V by 6 bases and J by 4 bases, and 6 bases separated the two germline ends. The CDR3 bases are TGCAGTGCAAGGGATAATGAAAAACTGTTTTTT. Its translation is CSARDNEKLFF.

This clonotype was recorded many times. Here the CDR3 DNA reads TGTGCCAGCACGCCCACCGTTATGCAGTATGGCTACACCTTC. Translated: CASTPTVMQYGYTF. V gene TRBV12-3 or TRBV12-4 combines with J gene TRBJ1-2; no firm D call. Trimming removed 7 bases at V and 5 bases at J, with 17 bases between. The CDR3 contains 14 residues.

This clonotype was detected ten times or more. The rearrangement links TRBV29-1 to TRBJ2-3, with D uncertain. The CDR3 is 12 residues long. CDR1 SQVTM and CDR2 ANQGSEA come from the germline V gene. Trimming left V 4 bases short and J 1 base short, with 6 bases between. For the CDR3, the DNA is TGCAGCGTTGGACCGGGCACAGATACGCAGTATTTT. Amino acids: CSVGPGTDTQYF.

Ten or more counts support this clonotype. The chain links TRBV7-9 to TRBJ2-7, with 7 positions matching TRBD1. Per germline, CDR1 SEHNR and CDR2 FQNEAQ (reference sequence). The CDR3 loop spans 15 amino acids. Losses at the gene ends were 5 bases for V and 6 bases for J; bases not matched to a gene: 13. The CDR3 sequence is CASSLGQSGVGEQYF. The CDR3 DNA is TGTGCCAGCAGCCTGGGACAGTCAGGGGTAGGCGAGCAGTACTTC.